This T cell receptor (beta chain) was documented in a study of beta chain features in type 1 diabetes. On the study more broadly: The study found patients and healthy donors alike in age, gender and cell yields. Findings of the study overall: Among all four CD4+ subsets, Type 1 diabetes patients had TCRB CDR3s that were moderately but significantly shorter.

CD4+ naive, central memory, regulatory and stem cell-like memory subsets were isolated by sorting on CD45RO/CCR7/CD25/CD127/CD95/CD27. Sorted populations all exceeded 95% purity. Comments on this clone: Its matching antigen is unknown.

Reverse transcription of all isolated RNA meant that expressed TCRB transcripts were sequenced. Clones were sequenced by immunoSEQ multiplex PCR, and TCRdb holds only the in-frame ones, with some missing. The data contain some 5,000 clones, about 69% of them singletons. V was clipped by 6 bases and J by 3 bases, with 9 bases between them. This CDR3 contains 14 residues. Germline V lookup: CDR1 MDHEN, CDR2 SYDVKM. This clonotype was obtained from a man aged 18 to 30 in good health. Sequencing input: Tregs from blood. The chain uses TRBV28 and TRBJ1-6; D remains unclear. CDR3 sequence: CASRGQSYNSPLHF. The CDR3, as DNA: TGTGCCAGCAGGGGCCAGAGCTATAATTCACCCCTCCACTTT.